This T cell receptor (beta chain) was sequenced in a study of pediatric ulcerative colitis (dated by TCRdb to 2018 to 2020). Study-level background: Among the ulcerative colitis patients, over five had pancolitis and two had left-sided colitis, and histology in every patient was consistent with ulcerative colitis. From nine newly diagnosed, treatment-naive pediatric ulcerative colitis patients and a handful of non-IBD control children, paired blood and rectal samples were collected. Using the Pediatric Ulcerative Colitis Activity Index, two patients were classed as having mild disease, several as having moderate disease and three as having acute severe colitis.

No immunosuppressive medication had been given to the ulcerative colitis patients before the diagnostic colonoscopy. Blood was sampled at the same time as the colonoscopy. The Wizard kit (Promega) was used to extract genomic DNA from blood and intestinal samples. Overall results and qualifications from the work: Rectal repertoire features separated controls, mild-moderate and acute severe colitis patients; acute severe colitis showed reduced rectal diversity due to clonal expansions. Compared with controls, ulcerative colitis patients showed significantly higher autologous blood-rectal clonal overlap, a finding that suggests increased T cell trafficking to inflamed tissue. Repertoires were derived from total lymphocyte DNA, so rare subsets such as regulatory T cells may have patterns not reflected. For technical reasons, blood samples from two patients gave substantially fewer templates, and these samples were excluded from the blood-rectal overlap analysis. A couple of rectal CDR3 clonotypes turned up in every ulcerative colitis patient but in none of the controls. Only a handful of individuals were included in the healthy control group, which was small.

Using the immunoSEQ TRB Survey service, rearranged CDR3 beta regions were amplified from genomic DNA with multiplex V and J primers. Survey-level sequencing depth of up to 500,000 reads per sample was used to keep depth equal across samples. Libraries were purified and pooled, and sequencing was performed on Illumina technology. On the study's bioinformatics: immunoSEQ online tools were used for productive clonality, sample overlap, pairwise scatters, CDR3 beta length, V/D/J gene usage and productiveness. Calculated diversity was the number of unique rearrangements divided by total templates times 100; Shannon and Simpson indices were also computed. Principal component analysis used the R prcomp function and ggbiplot package on Z-score normalized data. Morisita's index was used to measure clonal overlap between blood and rectum within each subject. As stored in TCRdb, this immuneACCESS dataset retains in-frame rearrangements with V and J assigned. A fraction of the clones does not appear; measured against another copy, unresolved V genes explain less than half of the discrepancy, and the remainder lacks a known reason. The V and J calls and the clone size are those of that table, but D and trimming were determined from the DNA. Within this sample are about 32,000 clones, with about four fifths of them counted one time only. Of the sample, approximately 4.5% falls within the top ten clones.

CDR1 LNHDA and CDR2 SQIVND were looked up in the germline V gene (reference sequence). A distance of 9 bases separates the germline ends of V and J, which lose 3 bases and 4 bases respectively. Inclusive of the bounding cysteine and phenylalanine, the CDR3 is 13 residues long. Only the CDR3 DNA stays, 39 bases, in frame from base 1. On this clone itself: Its antigen remains unidentified. No base quality values were provided; no much bigger clone lies one nucleotide off. This same CDR3 is encoded by further DNA sequences in the sample.

The source is a boy aged 5-17 years with severe ulcerative colitis. The chain is made from TRBV19 and TRBJ1-1; the D gene is not confidently resolved. The sequenced material came from blood. The CDR3 here reads CASSISPPTEAFF. At the DNA level, the sequence is TGTGCCAGTAGTATTTCCCCCCCCACTGAAGCTTTCTTT.